The 10 T cell receptor beta chains presented below share a single source sample, sequenced in a study of shared clonotypes between healthy human individuals. The repertoire was sequenced with immunoSEQ multiplex PCR; TCRdb's copy has only in-frame clones and lacks some. The data hold a few million clones, with approximately 92% observed a single time. The sequencing input was naive CD4+ T cells sorted from blood. The subset here: CD45RA+ positively selected. These TCRs come from a man between 18 and 29 years old in good health.

This clone was observed a few times. The chain has TRBV4-3 and TRBJ2-3; the D is unclear. Trimming took off 1 base at V and 0 bases at J, with 11 bases between the two ends. Germline CDR1 reads LGHNA; CDR2 reads YSLEER. This CDR3 is 16 amino acids long. The CDR3 nucleotides read TGCGCCAGCAGCCAAGGTGTAGGCGCTAGCACAGATACGCAGTATTTT. Translation gives CASSQGVGASTDTQYF.

This clone was observed a single time. The V and J genes are TRBV6-6 and TRBJ1-5; D uncertain. Between the trimmed V and J ends, which lost 6 bases and 5 bases, there was a span of 11 bases. This CDR3 has 13 amino acids. CDR1 MNHNY and CDR2 SVGAGI come from the germline V gene (reference sequence). The CDR3 here is CASSQGGHQPQHF. CDR3 bases: TGTGCCAGCAGCCAAGGAGGGCATCAGCCCCAGCATTTT.

The CDR3, as DNA: TGCGCCAGCAGCTTGGGGAGGGAGGAAAAACTGTTTTTT. As protein: CASSLGREEKLFF. J is TRBJ1-4 and V is TRBV5-1; no clear D gene. The germline V gene encodes CDR1 SGHRS and CDR2 YFSETQ. The CDR3 is 13 amino acids. V was clipped by 0 bases and J by 8 bases, with 8 bases between them. Full variable domain (outside the CDR3, taken from reference TRBV5-1 and TRBJ1-4): KAGVTQTPRYLIKTRGQQVTLSCSPISGHRSVSWYQQTPGQGLQFLFEYFSETQRNKGNFPGRFSGRQFSNSRSEMNVSTLELGDSALYLCASSLGREEKLFFGSGTQLSVL.

The chain carries TRBV7-2 and TRBJ2-5, with D unclear. V lost 4 bases to trimming and J lost 5 bases, with 14 bases between them. Germline V CDR1 and CDR2: SGHTA, FQGNSA. This CDR3 spans 14 amino acids. CDR3 bases: TGTGCCAGCAGCTCTGGGTCGCGGCGGGAGACCCAGTACTTC. Protein sequence: CASSSGSRRETQYF.

The chain is built from TRBV15 and TRBJ1-5, with a tentative D call TRBD1 (6 bases). The germline CDR1 and CDR2 sequences are LNHNV and YYDKDF (reference sequence). The length of the CDR3 is 15 residues. Between the trimmed V and J ends, which lost 5 bases and 1 base, there was a span of 12 bases. The CDR3, as DNA: TGTGCCACCAGCGGAGGGGGTCCCAGCAATCAGCCCCAGCATTTT. Its protein product is CATSGGGPSNQPQHF.

With regard to this clone: This sample also contains other DNA sequences that code for the same CDR3. The gene calls are TRBV18 and TRBJ1-1; 7 bases line up with TRBD1. The CDR3 length is 14 residues. Germline lookup yields CDR1 KGHSH and CDR2 LQKENI. The V and J ends lost 2 bases and 4 bases, in that order; junction bases with no gene match: 4. For the CDR3, the DNA is TGTGCCAGCTCACCAAGGGGGCCGGGCACTGAAGCTTTCTTT. Amino acid sequence: CASSPRGPGTEAFF.

This chain links TRBV6-1 with TRBJ2-7, with D maybe TRBD2 (5 bases). Germline V gene sequence: CDR1 MNHNS, CDR2 SASEGT. CDR3 length: 12 amino acids. The CDR3 sequence is CASSISGERPLV. CDR3 bases: TGTGCCAGCAGTATTTCCGGGGAACGTCCGCTAGTC.

Points on this clone: Other DNA sequences from this sample encode an identical CDR3 as well. Here the CDR3 reads CASSLTGGTGELFF. The DNA of the CDR3 is TGCGCCAGCAGCTTGACGGGAGGTACCGGGGAGCTGTTTTTT. V and J are TRBV5-1 and TRBJ2-2; 7 nucleotides line up with TRBD2. The CDR3 length is 14 residues. In germline, CDR1 is SGHRS, CDR2 YFSETQ. With 1 base clipped from V and 5 bases from J, the junction kept 2 bases outside the gene matches.

The rearrangement links TRBV27 to TRBJ1-6; 7 nucleotides line up with TRBD1. The V gene's germline CDR1 is MNHEY and CDR2 SMNVEV (reference sequence). This CDR3 region has 15 residues. The junction had 8 bases not matched to a gene; V was cut back by 5 bases and J by 7 bases. CDR3 sequence (DNA): TGTGCCAGCAGTGCTGACAGGGTGCGGAATTCACCCCTCCACTTT. It yields the protein CASSADRVRNSPLHF.

This chain connects TRBV27 to TRBJ2-5; D is perhaps TRBD2 (7 bases). CDR1 is MNHEY, CDR2 SMNVEV, per germline (reference sequence). CDR3 length: 16 residues. V lost 6 bases and J lost 5, with 22 bases in between. The CDR3 DNA reads as TGTGCCAGCAGCCGTTCCCCGGGGGGCCCTTGGGAGACCCAGTACTTC. Encoded protein: CASSRSPGGPWETQYF.